Presented here are 7 T cell receptor beta chains from one specimen sequenced in a study of blood T cell repertoires in COVID-19. Profiled with immunoSEQ multiplex PCR; TCRdb holds only in-frame clones, not every one. This sample carries some 99,000 clones, roughly 83% of them seen once, and the ten largest clones take 18%. Sequencing was carried out using peripheral blood. These TCRs come from a woman aged 60-70 years with acute or convalescent COVID-19.

The chain is built from TRBV9 and TRBJ1-1; TRBD1 might be the D (5 bases). Between the trimmed V and J ends, which lost 0 bases and 6 bases, there was a span of 12 bases. Germline values: CDR1 SGDLS, CDR2 YYNGEE. The CDR3 sequence is 14 residues long. The CDR3 reads CASSVGGGNAEAFF. In nucleotides, the CDR3 is TGTGCCAGCAGCGTAGGGGGCGGAAATGCTGAAGCTTTCTTT.

The V gene is TRBV9, the J gene TRBJ1-2, with 7 bases matching TRBD1. V dropped 5 bases and J dropped 4; count of bases not matched to a gene: 2. Germline CDR1 is SGDLS and CDR2 is YYNGEE. The CDR3 has 12 residues. CDR3 DNA sequence: TGTGCCAGCAGGGGACAGTTCTATGGCTACACCTTC. Translation: CASRGQFYGYTF.

V is TRBV5-1 and J is TRBJ2-7; D is perhaps TRBD1 (6 bases). Trimming cost V 4 bases and J 5 bases, with 16 bases left between them. Germline V gene lookup returns CDR1 SGHRS and CDR2 YFSETQ. This CDR3 comprises 14 residues. CDR3 in amino acids: CASSPRPAGDEQYF. CDR3 nucleotides: TGCGCCAGCAGCCCCAGACCCGCAGGGGACGAGCAGTACTTC.

This clone was seen a single time. The rearrangement uses TRBV5-4 and TRBJ2-7, with 8 nucleotides matching TRBD1. With V trimmed by 0 bases and J by 4 bases, 6 bases remained unmatched. CDR1 is SGHNT and CDR2 is YYREEE in the germline V gene (reference sequence). This CDR3 has 15 residues. CDR3 DNA sequence: TGTGCCAGCAGCTTGGCCCGGACAGGGTCATACGAGCAGTACTTC. It codes for CASSLARTGSYEQYF.

The chain is built from TRBV3-1 (or the pseudogene TRBV3-2) and TRBJ2-1; the match to TRBD2 covers 8 bases. V dropped 11 bases and J dropped 7; count of bases not matched to a gene: 10. The CDR3 is made up of 13 amino acids. CDR1 is LGHDT and CDR2 is YNNKEL in the germline V gene (reference sequence). The CDR3 reads CASERGGGNEQFF. The CDR3 coding sequence is TGTGCCTCCGAACGGGGGGGCGGAAATGAGCAGTTCTTC.

The V call is TRBV7-6, the J call TRBJ1-4, with TRBD1 matching over 9 bases. Germline trimming cut 1 base from V and 12 bases from J; bases unmatched to any gene: 6. This CDR3 is 14 amino acids long. Germline values: CDR1 SGHVS, CDR2 FNYEAQ. The CDR3 spells CASSLVAGTGQLFF. In DNA form, the CDR3 reads TGTGCCAGCAGCTTAGTCGCCGGGACAGGGCAACTGTTTTTT.

This sequence joins TRBV15 and TRBJ2-1; D is perhaps TRBD2 (6 bases). CDR3 size: 15 residues. Germline assignment: CDR1 LNHNV and CDR2 YYDKDF (reference sequence). V was clipped by 0 bases and J by 10 bases, with 16 bases between them. This CDR3 is CATSRDQGTLGEQFF. The CDR3 DNA reads as TGTGCCACCAGCAGAGATCAAGGGACTTTAGGAGAGCAGTTCTTC.